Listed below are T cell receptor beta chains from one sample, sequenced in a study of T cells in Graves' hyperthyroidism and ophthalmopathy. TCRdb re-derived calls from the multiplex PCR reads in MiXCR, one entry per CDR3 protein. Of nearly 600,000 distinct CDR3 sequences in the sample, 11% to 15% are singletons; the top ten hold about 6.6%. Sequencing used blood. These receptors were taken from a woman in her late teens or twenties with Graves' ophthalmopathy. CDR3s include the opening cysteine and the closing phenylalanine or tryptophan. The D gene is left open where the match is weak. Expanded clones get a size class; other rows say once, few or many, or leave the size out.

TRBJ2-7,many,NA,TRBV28,CASSKPGHSYEQYF,TGTGCCAGCAGTAAACCGGGACATTCCTACGAGCAGTACTTC
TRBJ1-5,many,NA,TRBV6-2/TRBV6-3,CASTRRRDSNQPQHF,TGTGCCAGCACCCGCCGCCGGGACAGCAATCAGCCCCAGCATTTT
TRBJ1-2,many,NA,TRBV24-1,CATSDIQGGAINGYTF,TGTGCCACCAGTGATATACAGGGAGGAGCGATAAACGGCTACACCTTC
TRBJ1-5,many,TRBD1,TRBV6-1,CASSSLDRGNQPQHF,TGTGCCAGCAGTTCCCTGGACAGGGGCAATCAGCCCCAGCATTTT
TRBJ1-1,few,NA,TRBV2,CASKPPGERLIYTEAFF,TGTGCCAGCAAGCCTCCGGGGGAGCGTTTGATTTACACTGAAGCTTTCTTT
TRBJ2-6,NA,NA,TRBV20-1,CSAYSSGANVLTF,TGCAGTGCTTATAGCTCTGGGGCCAACGTCCTGACTTTC
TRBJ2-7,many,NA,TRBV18,CASLTGRDSHEQYF,TGTGCCAGCTTGACAGGGAGGGATTCGCACGAGCAGTACTTC
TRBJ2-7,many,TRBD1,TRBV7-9,CASSLPGGLEQYF,TGTGCCAGCAGCTTACCAGGGGGCCTCGAGCAGTACTTC
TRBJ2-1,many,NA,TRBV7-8,CASSFPGYNEQFF,TGTGCCAGCAGCTTCCCCGGGTACAATGAGCAGTTCTTC
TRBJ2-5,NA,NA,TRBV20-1,CSARDIQLETQYF,TGCAGTGCTAGAGATATACAGCTTGAGACCCAGTACTTC
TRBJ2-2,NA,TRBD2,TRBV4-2,CASSQGLAGRTGELFF,TGTGCCAGCAGCCAAGGACTAGCGGGACGCACCGGGGAGCTGTTTTTT
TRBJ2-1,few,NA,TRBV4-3,CASSQDLRGSSYNEQFF,TGCGCCAGCAGCCAAGATCTTCGGGGTAGCTCCTACAATGAGCAGTTCTTC
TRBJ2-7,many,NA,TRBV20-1,CSAHPRDGYSYEQYF,TGCAGTGCTCACCCCCGGGACGGTTACTCCTACGAGCAGTACTTC
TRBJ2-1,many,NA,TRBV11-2,CASSLEGARPTNEQFF,TGTGCCAGCAGCTTAGAGGGGGCGAGACCGACCAATGAGCAGTTCTTC
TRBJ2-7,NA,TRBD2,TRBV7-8,CASSLEDLAGALYEQYF,TGTGCCAGCAGCTTAGAGGACTTAGCGGGGGCACTCTACGAGCAGTACTTC